This T cell receptor beta chain was captured in a study of hypomethylating agent response in myelodysplastic syndrome. This clone has just a few counts. Repertoires were generated with immunoSEQ multiplex PCR, while TCRdb's copy carries only in-frame clones and drops some. In the table there are roughly 5,400 clones, around nine tenths of which are singletons. Germline loops: CDR1 SGHRS, CDR2 YFSETQ. V was clipped by 0 bases and J by 5 bases; unmatched bases: 5. This CDR3 is built from 15 residues. The sequences come from bone marrow, collected before or after starting hypomethylating agent treatment for myelodysplastic syndrome (not recorded which). The chain joins TRBV5-1 to TRBJ2-5, with TRBD1 identical over 9 bases. This TCR was recovered from a human donor with myelodysplastic syndrome. CDR3 sequence (DNA): TGCGCCAGCAGCTTGGCCTCAGGGACAGGGGAGACCCAGTACTTC. Amino acids: CASSLASGTGETQYF.